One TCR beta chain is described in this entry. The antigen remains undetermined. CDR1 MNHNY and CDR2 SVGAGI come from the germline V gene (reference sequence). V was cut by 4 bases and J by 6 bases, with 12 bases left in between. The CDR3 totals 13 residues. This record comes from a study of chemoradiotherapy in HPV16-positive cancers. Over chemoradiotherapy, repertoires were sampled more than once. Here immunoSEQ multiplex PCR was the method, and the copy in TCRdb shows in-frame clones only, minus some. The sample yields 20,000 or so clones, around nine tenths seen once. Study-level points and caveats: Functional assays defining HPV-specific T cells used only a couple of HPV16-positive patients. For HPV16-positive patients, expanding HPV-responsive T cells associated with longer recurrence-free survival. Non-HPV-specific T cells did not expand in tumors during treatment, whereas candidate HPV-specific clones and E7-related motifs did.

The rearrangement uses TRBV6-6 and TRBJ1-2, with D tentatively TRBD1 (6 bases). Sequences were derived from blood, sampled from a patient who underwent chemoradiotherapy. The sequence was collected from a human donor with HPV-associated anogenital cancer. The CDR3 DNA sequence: TGTGCCAGCAGTTTAACACAGGGAAATGGCTACACCTTC. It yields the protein CASSLTQGNGYTF.